The source of this T cell receptor (beta chain) is a study of T-cell reconstitution after alpha-beta-depleted transplantation in children. This clonotype was counted ten times or more. Its specificity is not known. Notes on the study in general: Several patients had high TCRbeta diversity at day 60; it came from surviving recipient T cells and thymic progenitors. Once a year had passed after transplant, T-cell counts and diversity came mostly from newly produced T cells. The origin of alpha-beta T cells about two months after transplant was reportedly several hundred expanded graft clones.

Unique molecular identifiers were incorporated into the prepared TCRbeta library. TCRdb used MiXCR to reprocess the PCR reads, holding one entry per CDR3 protein. The sample carries roughly 300,000 distinct CDR3 sequences, around 10% recorded once. The V gene's germline CDR1 is LNHNV and CDR2 YYDKDF (reference sequence). The CDR3 has 19 amino acids. Trimming at V came to 1 base and at J to 2 bases, leaving 10 bases not matched to a gene. The receptor comes from a male patient under 10 years old who had a stem cell transplant for chronic granulomatous disease, so the T cells may come from the graft donor. Source: peripheral blood, taken 180 days after TCRalphabeta/CD19-depleted stem cell transplant. J is TRBJ2-2 and V is TRBV15, with 10 bases lining up with TRBD2. CDR3 DNA: TGTGCCACCAGCAGAGCACGGCTAGCGGGAGAAGTCAACACCGGGGAGCTGTTTTTT. This codes for CATSRARLAGEVNTGELFF.